A selection of T cell receptor beta chains follows, all from one sample in a study of CD8 T cells in ankylosing spondylitis. TCRdb passed the 5' RACE reads through MiXCR, listing each CDR3 protein once. The repertoire includes some 800,000 distinct CDR3 sequences, about 12% of them detected once, and approximately 0.46% sits in the top ten. The sequencing input was blood, either unsorted or a sorted T cell fraction (not recorded which). All receptors derive from a male donor with ankylosing spondylitis. The CDR3 runs from the conserved cysteine through the conserved F or W. A D gene is named only where the DNA matches it firmly. Some rows mark clone size as missing; the rest say once, few, many or name a class of expanded clone.

length	V	size	D	J	CDR3	DNA
18	TRBV18	few	-	TRBJ1-3	CASSPRVGSLSSGNTIYF	TGTGCCAGCTCACCGCGGGTCGGGTCTCTTAGCTCTGGAAACACCATATATTTT
15	TRBV20-1	-	-	TRBJ1-2	CSARDISDTNYGYTF	TGCAGTGCTAGAGATATCTCCGACACCAACTATGGCTACACCTTC
13	TRBV7-2	many	TRBD1	TRBJ1-1	CASSFKDRVGAFF	TGTGCCAGCAGCTTCAAGGACAGGGTGGGAGCTTTCTTT
15	TRBV29-1	-	TRBD1	TRBJ2-3	CSHSGQGDGTDTQYF	TGCAGCCACTCAGGACAGGGCGATGGCACAGATACGCAGTATTTT
13	TRBV28	many	-	TRBJ1-5	CASSLSLNQPQHF	TGTGCCAGCAGCTTGAGCCTCAATCAGCCCCAGCATTTT
15	TRBV19	many	TRBD2	TRBJ2-3	CASSLGGISTDTQYF	TGTGCCAGTAGTCTGGGAGGGATTAGCACAGATACGCAGTATTTT
14	TRBV15	many	-	TRBJ2-1	CATSRDGPYNEQFF	TGTGCCACCAGCAGAGATGGCCCCTACAATGAGCAGTTCTTC
18	TRBV5-1	-	-	TRBJ2-1	CASSLGSLQYGTYNEQFF	TGCGCCAGCAGCTTGGGAAGTCTGCAGTATGGGACCTACAATGAGCAGTTCTTC
15	TRBV27	few	-	TRBJ1-5	CASSSYRDAAQPQHF	TGTGCCAGCAGTTCCTACAGGGATGCGGCTCAGCCCCAGCATTTT
15	TRBV20-1	-	TRBD1	TRBJ1-5	CSARIQGASNQPQHF	TGCAGTGCTAGAATCCAGGGGGCGAGCAATCAGCCCCAGCATTTT
15	TRBV5-1	-	-	TRBJ2-4	CASSWGTLAKNIQYF	TGCGCCAGCAGCTGGGGAACCTTAGCCAAAAACATTCAGTACTTC
12	TRBV20-1	few	-	TRBJ1-5	CSATGMDQPQHF	TGCAGTGCTACAGGGATGGATCAGCCCCAGCATTTT
14	TRBV4-1	many	-	TRBJ2-3	CASSQEGRTDTQYF	TGCGCCAGCAGCCAAGAAGGGCGGACGGATACGCAGTATTTT
14	TRBV20-1	-	TRBD1	TRBJ2-5	CSARPRDRGETQYF	TGCAGTGCTAGACCCCGGGACAGGGGTGAGACCCAGTACTTC
15	TRBV4-1	few	TRBD1	TRBJ2-3	CASRATGTYTDTQYF	TGCGCCAGCAGGGCGACAGGGACCTACACAGATACGCAGTATTTT
15	TRBV29-1	-	-	TRBJ2-1	CSVGPKWAPHNEQFF	TGCAGCGTTGGTCCGAAGTGGGCTCCACACAATGAGCAGTTCTTC
12	TRBV11-2	-	-	TRBJ2-7	CASGFLAGEQYF	TGTGCCAGCGGATTCCTCGCGGGCGAGCAGTACTTC
15	TRBV20-1	few	-	TRBJ1-4	CSARDARIPNEKLFF	TGCAGTGCTAGAGATGCCCGGATACCTAATGAAAAACTGTTTTTT
12	TRBV6-6	-	-	TRBJ2-3	CASSPPEGTQYF	TGTGCCAGCAGTCCACCGGAGGGTACGCAGTATTTT
13	TRBV20-1	many	-	TRBJ1-5	CSARRTGNQPQHF	TGCAGTGCTAGACGGACGGGCAATCAGCCCCAGCATTTT
15	TRBV20-1	-	TRBD2	TRBJ2-7	CSARDVSGAPYEQYF	TGCAGTGCTAGAGATGTTAGCGGGGCTCCCTACGAGCAGTACTTC
12	TRBV29-1	-	-	TRBJ2-3	CSGFFSTDTQYF	TGCAGCGGATTTTTTAGCACAGATACGCAGTATTTT
16	TRBV7-8	few	-	TRBJ2-7	CASSLGVGTPNYEQYF	TGTGCCAGCAGCCTGGGGGTCGGGACACCGAATTACGAGCAGTACTTC
10	TRBV29-1	many	-	TRBJ2-3	CSTSIDTQYF	TGCAGCACTAGCATCGATACGCAGTATTTT
12	TRBV20-1	many	TRBD1	TRBJ1-1	CRYDRVGTEAFF	TGCAGATATGACAGGGTAGGCACTGAAGCTTTCTTT
13	TRBV3-1	few	-	TRBJ1-6	CASSQLGGSPLHF	TGTGCCAGCAGCCAACTGGGGGGCTCACCCCTCCACTTT
13	TRBV3-1	-	-	TRBJ2-3	CASSQGRRDTQYF	TGTGCCAGCAGCCAAGGTCGGCGAGATACGCAGTATTTT
15	TRBV25-1	-	TRBD1	TRBJ2-3	CASSDRRTGSDTQYF	TGTGCCAGCAGTGATCGCCGGACAGGGTCAGATACGCAGTATTTT
17	TRBV10-3	many	-	TRBJ1-5	CAIGGQGPGYSNQPQHF	TGTGCCATCGGGGGGCAGGGACCGGGGTATAGCAATCAGCCCCAGCATTTT
12	TRBV12-3/TRBV12-4	many	-	TRBJ2-1	CASKDGYNEQFF	TGTGCCAGTAAGGACGGTTACAATGAGCAGTTCTTC
13	TRBV7-2	-	-	TRBJ1-1	CASSLRKVTEAFF	TGTGCCAGCAGCTTAAGGAAAGTCACTGAAGCTTTCTTT
13	TRBV6-1	-	-	TRBJ2-5	CASSESRQETQYF	TGTGCCAGCAGCGAGTCAAGGCAAGAGACCCAGTACTTC
17	TRBV6-2/TRBV6-3	-	-	TRBJ2-1	CASRTRGAGLRNLEQFF	TGTGCCAGCAGGACGCGGGGTGCGGGCCTTCGTAATCTGGAGCAGTTCTTC
15	TRBV20-1	few	-	TRBJ2-5	CSAFPLWRQQETQYF	TGCAGTGCTTTCCCCCTGTGGCGCCAACAAGAGACCCAGTACTTC
16	TRBV4-2	few	TRBD2	TRBJ2-1	CASSQELAGGGNEQFF	TGTGCCAGCAGCCAAGAACTAGCGGGGGGAGGTAATGAGCAGTTCTTC
15	TRBV20-1	few	TRBD1	TRBJ2-7	CSASGQAEALYEQYF	TGCAGTGCTAGCGGACAGGCAGAGGCCCTCTACGAGCAGTACTTC
16	TRBV20-1	-	TRBD1	TRBJ2-3	CSARSIGDRGTDTQYF	TGCAGTGCCCGTAGTATCGGGGACAGGGGCACAGATACGCAGTATTTT
14	TRBV20-1	few	-	TRBJ2-2	CSARRRGATGELFF	TGCAGTGCTAGACGGAGGGGCGCCACCGGGGAGCTGTTTTTT
14	TRBV20-1	few	TRBD2	TRBJ2-1	CSARDPGGHNEQFF	TGCAGTGCTAGAGATCCGGGAGGGCACAATGAGCAGTTCTTC
13	TRBV10-2	-	TRBD1	TRBJ2-3	CASSQPGTGPQYF	TGCGCCAGCAGTCAACCTGGGACAGGACCGCAGTATTTT
15	TRBV20-1	-	TRBD2	TRBJ2-1	CSARDFSGGYNEQFF	TGCAGTGCTAGAGATTTTAGCGGGGGCTACAATGAGCAGTTCTTC
16	TRBV20-1	few	-	TRBJ2-4	CSARDRQPVAKNIQYF	TGCAGTGCTAGAGACAGACAGCCGGTAGCCAAAAACATTCAGTACTTC
14	TRBV7-2	many	-	TRBJ2-7	CASSLSPGTYEQYF	TGTGCCAGCAGTTTATCCCCAGGTACCTACGAGCAGTACTTC
15	TRBV20-1	-	TRBD2	TRBJ2-3	CSAGRPSGNTDTQYF	TGCAGTGCGGGACGACCTAGCGGTAACACAGATACGCAGTATTTT
16	TRBV24-1	few	TRBD1	TRBJ2-1	CATSGFGDRGYNEQFF	TGTGCCACCAGTGGATTTGGGGACAGGGGGTACAATGAGCAGTTCTTC